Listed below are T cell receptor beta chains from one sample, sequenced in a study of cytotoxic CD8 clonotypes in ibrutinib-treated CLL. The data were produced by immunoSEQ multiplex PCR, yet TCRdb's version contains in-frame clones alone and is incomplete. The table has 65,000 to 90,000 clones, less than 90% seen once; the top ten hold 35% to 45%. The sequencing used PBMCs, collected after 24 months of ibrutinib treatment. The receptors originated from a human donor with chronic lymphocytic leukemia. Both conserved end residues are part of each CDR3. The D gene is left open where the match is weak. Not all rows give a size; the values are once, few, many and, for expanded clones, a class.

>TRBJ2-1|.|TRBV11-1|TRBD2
CASSLAGTTLDNEQFF
TGTGCCAGCAGCTTAGCCGGGACTACCCTGGACAATGAGCAGTTCTTC
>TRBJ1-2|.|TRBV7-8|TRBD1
CASSLDRGQGGYTF
TGTGCCAGCAGCTTAGACAGGGGGCAGGGAGGCTACACCTTC
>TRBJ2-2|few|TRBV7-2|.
CASSLDRRRELFF
TGTGCCAGCAGCTTGGACCGTCGGAGGGAGCTGTTTTTT
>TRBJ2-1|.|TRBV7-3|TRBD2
CASSLGEGEQFF
TGTGCCAGCAGCCTCGGGGAGGGTGAGCAGTTCTTC
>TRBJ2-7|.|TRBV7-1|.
CASSTLLGEQYF
TGTGCCAGCAGCACACTGTTAGGCGAGCAGTACTTC
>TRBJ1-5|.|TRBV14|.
CASSQECGGCGNQPQHF
TGTGCCAGCAGCCAAGAGTGTGGGGGTTGTGGCAATCAGCCCCAGCATTTT
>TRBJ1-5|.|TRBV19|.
CASSIDTLGQPQHF
TGTGCCAGTAGTATAGACACGTTGGGGCAGCCCCAGCATTTT
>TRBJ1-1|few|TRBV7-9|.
CASSQTGDRRYTEAFF
TGTGCCAGCAGCCAAACCGGGGACCGTCGGTACACTGAAGCTTTCTTT
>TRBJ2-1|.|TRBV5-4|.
CASSMPRVDEQFF
TGTGCCAGCAGCATGCCTAGAGTCGATGAGCAGTTCTTC
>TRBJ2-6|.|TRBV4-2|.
CASSQVANSGANVLTF
TGTGCCAGCAGCCAAGTGGCAAACTCTGGGGCCAACGTCCTGACTTTC
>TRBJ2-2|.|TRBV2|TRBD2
CASRNLAGGTGELFF
TGTGCCAGCAGGAACCTGGCGGGAGGGACCGGGGAGCTGTTTTTT
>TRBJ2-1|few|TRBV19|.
CASSIEGVSYNEQFF
TGTGCCAGTAGTATAGAGGGAGTATCCTACAATGAGCAGTTCTTC
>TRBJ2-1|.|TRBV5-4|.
CASSFPGWNEQFF
TGTGCCAGCAGCTTCCCTGGCTGGAATGAGCAGTTCTTC
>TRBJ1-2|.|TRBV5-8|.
CASSLLPGHYGYTF
TGTGCCAGCAGCTTGCTGCCAGGCCACTATGGCTACACCTTC
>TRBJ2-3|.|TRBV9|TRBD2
CASSVVGGGTDTQYF
TGTGCCAGCAGCGTAGTGGGGGGGGGCACAGATACGCAGTATTTT
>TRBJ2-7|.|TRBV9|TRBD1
CASSVSGQGPREQYF
TGTGCCAGCAGCGTATCCGGACAGGGCCCCCGCGAGCAGTACTTC
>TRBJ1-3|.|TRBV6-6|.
CASSYSIGAGNTIYF
TGTGCCAGCAGTTACTCGATAGGGGCTGGAAACACCATATATTTT
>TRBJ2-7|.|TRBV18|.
CASSPSGSGYAYEQYF
TGTGCCAGCTCACCAAGTGGGTCAGGGTATGCGTACGAGCAGTACTTC
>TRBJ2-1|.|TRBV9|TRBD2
CASSGRTSGRGIGYNEQFF
TGTGCCAGCAGCGGCCGGACTAGCGGGAGGGGTATAGGCTACAATGAGCAGTTCTTC
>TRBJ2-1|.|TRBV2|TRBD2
CASSDTSGYYNEQFF
TGTGCCAGCAGTGATACTAGCGGGTACTACAATGAGCAGTTCTTC
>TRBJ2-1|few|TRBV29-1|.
CSVTSTGLSDEQFF
TGCAGCGTTACCAGTACAGGGCTGAGCGATGAGCAGTTCTTC
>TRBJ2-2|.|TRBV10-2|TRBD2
CASSGLAGVPGELFF
TGCGCCAGCAGTGGGCTAGCGGGAGTTCCCGGGGAGCTGTTTTTT
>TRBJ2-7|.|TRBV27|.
CASSTGHRYYEQYF
TGTGCCAGCAGTACGGGACATCGTTACTACGAGCAGTACTTC
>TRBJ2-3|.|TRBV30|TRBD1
CAWRVRTGGTDTQYF
TGTGCCTGGAGGGTACGGACAGGTGGCACAGATACGCAGTATTTT
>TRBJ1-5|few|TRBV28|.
CASNPSLQPQHF
TGTGCCAGCAACCCCAGCCTTCAGCCCCAGCATTTT
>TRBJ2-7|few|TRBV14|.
CASSQDLGQFYEQYF
TGTGCCAGCAGCCAAGATCTGGGGCAGTTCTACGAGCAGTACTTC
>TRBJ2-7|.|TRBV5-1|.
CASSLTSYEQYF
TGCGCCAGCAGCTTGACCTCCTACGAGCAGTACTTC
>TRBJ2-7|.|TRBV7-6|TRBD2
CASSPGLAGAEQYF
TGTGCCAGCAGCCCTGGACTAGCGGGAGCCGAGCAGTACTTC
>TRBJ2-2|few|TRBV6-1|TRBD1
CASSEAGGGDGELFF
TGTGCCAGCAGTGAAGCAGGGGGCGGTGACGGGGAGCTGTTTTTT
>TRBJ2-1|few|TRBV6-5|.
CASSSPRRGIYNEQFF
TGTGCCAGCAGTTCCCCCCGGCGCGGGATATACAATGAGCAGTTCTTC
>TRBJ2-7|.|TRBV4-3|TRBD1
CASSQEPGTGSPYEQYF
TGCGCCAGCAGCCAAGAACCCGGGACAGGGAGCCCCTACGAGCAGTACTTC
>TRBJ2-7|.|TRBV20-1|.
CSGSVGYEQYF
TGCAGTGGCAGCGTCGGATACGAGCAGTACTTC
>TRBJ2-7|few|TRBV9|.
CASSPRSWEEQYF
TGTGCCAGCAGCCCTCGATCCTGGGAGGAGCAGTACTTC
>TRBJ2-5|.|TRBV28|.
CASSWGRGALETQYF
TGTGCCAGCAGTTGGGGTCGGGGGGCGTTGGAGACCCAGTACTTC
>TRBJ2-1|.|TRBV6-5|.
CASSYPHRRNEQFF
TGTGCCAGCAGTTACCCCCACCGGAGAAATGAGCAGTTCTTC
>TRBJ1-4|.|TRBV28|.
CASNPPGTGGEKLFF
TGTGCCAGCAACCCCCCGGGAACAGGTGGTGAAAAACTGTTTTTT